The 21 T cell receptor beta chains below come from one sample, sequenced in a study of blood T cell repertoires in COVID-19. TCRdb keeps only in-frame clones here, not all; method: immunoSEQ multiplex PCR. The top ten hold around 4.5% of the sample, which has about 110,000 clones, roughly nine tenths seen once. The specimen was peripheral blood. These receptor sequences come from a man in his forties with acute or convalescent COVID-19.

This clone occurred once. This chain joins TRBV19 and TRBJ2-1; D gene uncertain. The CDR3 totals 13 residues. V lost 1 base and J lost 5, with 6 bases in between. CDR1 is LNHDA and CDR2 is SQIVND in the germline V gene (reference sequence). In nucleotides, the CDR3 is TGTGCCAGTAGTATAGTACAGAACAATGAGCAGTTCTTC. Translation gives CASSIVQNNEQFF.

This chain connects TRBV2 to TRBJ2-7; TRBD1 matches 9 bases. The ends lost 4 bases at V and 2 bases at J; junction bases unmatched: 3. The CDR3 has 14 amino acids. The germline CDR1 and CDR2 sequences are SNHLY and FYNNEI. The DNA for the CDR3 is TGTGCCAGCAGTGCGGGACAGGGCCCCTACGAGCAGTACTTC. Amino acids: CASSAGQGPYEQYF.

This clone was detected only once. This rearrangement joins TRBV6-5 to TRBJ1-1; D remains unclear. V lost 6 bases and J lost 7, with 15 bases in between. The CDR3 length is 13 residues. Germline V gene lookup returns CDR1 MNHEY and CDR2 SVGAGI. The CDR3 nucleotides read TGTGCCAGCAGCGGGGTCTACCCACTTGAAGCTTTCTTT. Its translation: CASSGVYPLEAFF.

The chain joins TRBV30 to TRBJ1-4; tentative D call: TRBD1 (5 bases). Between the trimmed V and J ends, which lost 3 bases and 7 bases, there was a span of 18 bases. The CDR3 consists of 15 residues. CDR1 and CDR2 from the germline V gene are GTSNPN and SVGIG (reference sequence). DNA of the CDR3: TGTGCCTGGAGGATATCAGCGGGGGTCGGTGAAAAACTGTTTTTT. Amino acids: CAWRISAGVGEKLFF.

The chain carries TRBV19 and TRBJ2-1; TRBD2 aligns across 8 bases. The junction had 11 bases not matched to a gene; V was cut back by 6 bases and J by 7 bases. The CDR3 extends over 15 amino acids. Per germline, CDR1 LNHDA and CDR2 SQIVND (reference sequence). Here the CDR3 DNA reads TGTGCCAGTAGGAGCGGGGGCGTTAACCTTAATGAGCAGTTCTTC. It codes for CASRSGGVNLNEQFF.

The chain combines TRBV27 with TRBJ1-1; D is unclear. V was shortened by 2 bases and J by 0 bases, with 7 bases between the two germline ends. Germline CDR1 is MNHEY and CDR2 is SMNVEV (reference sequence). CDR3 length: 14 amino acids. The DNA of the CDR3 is TGTGCCAGCAGTTTAACCAGGATGAACACTGAAGCTTTCTTT. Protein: CASSLTRMNTEAFF.

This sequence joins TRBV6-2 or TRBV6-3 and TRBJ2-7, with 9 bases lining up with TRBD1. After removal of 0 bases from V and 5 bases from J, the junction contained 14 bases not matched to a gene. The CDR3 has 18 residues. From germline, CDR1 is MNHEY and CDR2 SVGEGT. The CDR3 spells CASSYSNLVGQGVHEQYF. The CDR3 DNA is TGTGCCAGCAGTTACTCGAATTTGGTGGGACAGGGTGTCCACGAGCAGTACTTC.

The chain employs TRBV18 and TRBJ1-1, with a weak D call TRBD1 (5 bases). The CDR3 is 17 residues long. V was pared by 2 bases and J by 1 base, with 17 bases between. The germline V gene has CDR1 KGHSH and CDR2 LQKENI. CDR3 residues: CASSPRLPPRANTEAFF. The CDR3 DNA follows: TGTGCCAGCTCACCAAGGCTACCCCCCAGGGCGAACACTGAAGCTTTCTTT.

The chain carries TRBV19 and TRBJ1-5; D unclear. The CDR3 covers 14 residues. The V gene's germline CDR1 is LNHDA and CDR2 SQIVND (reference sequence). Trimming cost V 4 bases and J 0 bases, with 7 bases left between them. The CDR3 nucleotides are TGTGCCAGTAGTAAACAAGTTAGCAATCAGCCCCAGCATTTT. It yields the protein CASSKQVSNQPQHF. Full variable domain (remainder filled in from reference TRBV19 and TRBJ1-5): DGGITQSPKYLFRKEGQNVTLSCEQNLNHDAMYWYRQDPGQGLRLIYYSQIVNDFQKGDIAEGYSVSREKKESFPLTVTSAQKNPTAFYLCASSKQVSNQPQHFGDGTRLSIL.

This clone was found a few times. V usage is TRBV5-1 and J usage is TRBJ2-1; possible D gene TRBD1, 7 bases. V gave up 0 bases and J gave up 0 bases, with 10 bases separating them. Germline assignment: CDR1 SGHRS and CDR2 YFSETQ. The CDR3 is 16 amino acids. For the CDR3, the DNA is TGCGCCAGCAGCTTGGCTCAGGGGGGCTCCTACAATGAGCAGTTCTTC. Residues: CASSLAQGGSYNEQFF.

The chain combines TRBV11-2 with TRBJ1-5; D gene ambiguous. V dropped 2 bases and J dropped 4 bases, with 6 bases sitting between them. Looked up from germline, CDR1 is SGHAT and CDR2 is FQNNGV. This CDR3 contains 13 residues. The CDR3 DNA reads TGTGCCAGCAGCTTAAACAATAATCAGCCCCAGCATTTT. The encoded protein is CASSLNNNQPQHF. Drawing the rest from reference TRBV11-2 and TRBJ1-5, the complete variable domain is EAGVAQSPRYKIIEKRQSVAFWCNPISGHATLYWYQQILGQGPKLLIQFQNNGVVDDSQLPKDRFSAERLKGVDSTLKIQPAKLEDSAVYLCASSLNNNQPQHFGDGTRLSIL.

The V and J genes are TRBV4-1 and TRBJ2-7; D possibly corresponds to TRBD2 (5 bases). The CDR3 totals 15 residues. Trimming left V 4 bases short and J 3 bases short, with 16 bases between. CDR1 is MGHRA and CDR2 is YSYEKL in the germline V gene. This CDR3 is CASSPGETEYYEQYF. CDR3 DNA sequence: TGCGCCAGCAGCCCCGGGGAGACGGAGTACTACGAGCAGTACTTC.

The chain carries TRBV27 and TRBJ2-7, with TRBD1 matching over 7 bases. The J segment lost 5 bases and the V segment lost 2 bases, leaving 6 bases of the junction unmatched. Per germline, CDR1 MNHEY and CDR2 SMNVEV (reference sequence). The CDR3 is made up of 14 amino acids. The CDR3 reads CASSLIGGVHEQYF. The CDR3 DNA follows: TGTGCCAGCAGTTTAATAGGGGGCGTCCACGAGCAGTACTTC.

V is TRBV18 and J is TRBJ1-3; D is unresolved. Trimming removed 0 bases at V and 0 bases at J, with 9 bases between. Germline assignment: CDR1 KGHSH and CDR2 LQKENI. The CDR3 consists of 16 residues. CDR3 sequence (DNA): TGTGCCAGCTCACCACCGACCGGGTACTCTGGAAACACCATATATTTT. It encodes CASSPPTGYSGNTIYF.

The CDR3 DNA reads as TGTGCCACCTGGGGGGGTCGCAGAGATACGCAGTATTTT. Translating it yields CATWGGRRDTQYF. The chain links TRBV10-3 to TRBJ2-3, with 7 bases fitting TRBD2. Germline V gene data show CDR1 as ENHRY and CDR2 as SYGVKD. Trimming at V came to 10 bases and at J to 5 bases, leaving 9 bases not matched to a gene. CDR3 length: 13 residues.

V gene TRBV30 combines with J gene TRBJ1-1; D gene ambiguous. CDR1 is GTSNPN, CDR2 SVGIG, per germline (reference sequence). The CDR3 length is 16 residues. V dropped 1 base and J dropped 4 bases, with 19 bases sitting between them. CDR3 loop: CAWSGPRPRSATEAFF. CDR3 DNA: TGTGCCTGGAGTGGGCCGCGGCCTAGGTCGGCCACTGAAGCTTTCTTT.

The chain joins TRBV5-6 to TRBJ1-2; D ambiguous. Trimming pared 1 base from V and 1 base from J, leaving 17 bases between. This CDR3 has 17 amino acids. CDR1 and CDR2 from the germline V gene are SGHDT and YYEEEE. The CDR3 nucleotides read TGTGCCAGCAGCTTGTGGCAGCTGAGGACTTATAACTATGGCTACACCTTC. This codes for CASSLWQLRTYNYGYTF. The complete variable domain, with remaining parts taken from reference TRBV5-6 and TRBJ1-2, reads DAGVTQSPTHLIKTRGQQVTLRCSPKSGHDTVSWYQQALGQGPQFIFQYYEEEERQRGNFPDRFSGHQFPNYSSELNVNALLLGDSALYLCASSLWQLRTYNYGYTFGSGTRLTVV.

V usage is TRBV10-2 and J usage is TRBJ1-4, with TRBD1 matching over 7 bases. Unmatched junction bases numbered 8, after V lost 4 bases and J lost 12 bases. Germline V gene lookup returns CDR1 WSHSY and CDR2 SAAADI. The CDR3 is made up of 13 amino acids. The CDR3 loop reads CASSGGTAEELFF. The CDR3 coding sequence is TGCGCCAGCAGTGGGGGGACAGCCGAGGAACTGTTTTTT.

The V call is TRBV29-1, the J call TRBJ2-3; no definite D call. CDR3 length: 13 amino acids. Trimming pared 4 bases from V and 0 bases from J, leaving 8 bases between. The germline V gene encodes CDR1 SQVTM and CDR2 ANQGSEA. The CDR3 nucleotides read TGCAGCGTTGCACCGACTAGCACAGATACGCAGTATTTT. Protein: CSVAPTSTDTQYF.

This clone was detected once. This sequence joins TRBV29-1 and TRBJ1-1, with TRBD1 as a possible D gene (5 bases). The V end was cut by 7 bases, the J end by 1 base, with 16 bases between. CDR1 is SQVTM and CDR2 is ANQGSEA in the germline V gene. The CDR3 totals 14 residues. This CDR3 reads CSATSGTGNTEAFF. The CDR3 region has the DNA TGCAGCGCTACATCGGGTACAGGGAACACTGAAGCTTTCTTT.

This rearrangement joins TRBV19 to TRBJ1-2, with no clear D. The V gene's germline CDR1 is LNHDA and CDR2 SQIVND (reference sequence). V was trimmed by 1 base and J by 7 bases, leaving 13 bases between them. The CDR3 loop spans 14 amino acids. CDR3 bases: TGTGCCAGTAGTATAGGGGAGGACGAGGGTGGCTACACCTTC. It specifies CASSIGEDEGGYTF.